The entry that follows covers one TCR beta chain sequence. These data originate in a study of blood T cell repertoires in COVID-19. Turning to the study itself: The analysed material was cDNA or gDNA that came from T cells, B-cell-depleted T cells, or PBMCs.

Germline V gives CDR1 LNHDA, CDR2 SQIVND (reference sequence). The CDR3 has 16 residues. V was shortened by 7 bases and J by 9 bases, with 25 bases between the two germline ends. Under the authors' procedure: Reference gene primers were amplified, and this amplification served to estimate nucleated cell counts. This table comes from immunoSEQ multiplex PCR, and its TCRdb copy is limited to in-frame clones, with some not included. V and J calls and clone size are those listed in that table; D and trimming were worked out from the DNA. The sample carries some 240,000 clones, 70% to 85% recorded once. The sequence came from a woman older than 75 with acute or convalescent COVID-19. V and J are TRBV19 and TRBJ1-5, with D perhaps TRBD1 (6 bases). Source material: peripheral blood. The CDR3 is CASTLMEQGGDGPQHF. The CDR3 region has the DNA TGTGCCAGTACCCTGATGGAACAGGGTGGGGATGGGCCCCAGCATTTT.